Described below is a single T cell receptor beta chain sequence and its context. Its matching antigen is unknown. CDR3 length equals 13 residues. CDR1 is SGHAT and CDR2 is FQNNGV in the germline V gene. The V and J ends lost 4 bases and 8 bases, in that order; junction bases with no gene match: 7. The sample is drawn from a study of T cells in Graves' hyperthyroidism and ophthalmopathy. It was RNA transcripts that yielded the amplified TCR beta CDR3 regions. First-round RT-PCR targeting the TCR CDR3 was performed with the HTBI primer set. TCRdb itself ran the multiplex PCR reads through MiXCR, one entry per CDR3 protein. The sample carries 300,000 to 450,000 distinct CDR3 sequences, roughly 25% recorded once. Clinical symptoms, serum thyroxine, TRAb, thyroid ultrasound and orbital computed tomography informed diagnoses. Findings of the study overall: Model predictions of ophthalmopathy came a median around 6.5 months before onset.

The sequenced material came from blood. The rearrangement joins TRBV11-2 to TRBJ1-2, with TRBD1 matching over 7 bases. This clonotype originated in a man aged 50 or older with Graves' hyperthyroidism. The CDR3 sequence: CASSSRQGIGYTF. The CDR3 nucleotides are TGTGCCAGCAGCTCGCGACAGGGTATAGGCTACACCTTC. The complete variable domain, with remaining parts taken from reference TRBV11-2 and TRBJ1-2, reads EAGVAQSPRYKIIEKRQSVAFWCNPISGHATLYWYQQILGQGPKLLIQFQNNGVVDDSQLPKDRFSAERLKGVDSTLKIQPAKLEDSAVYLCASSSRQGIGYTFGSGTRLTVV.